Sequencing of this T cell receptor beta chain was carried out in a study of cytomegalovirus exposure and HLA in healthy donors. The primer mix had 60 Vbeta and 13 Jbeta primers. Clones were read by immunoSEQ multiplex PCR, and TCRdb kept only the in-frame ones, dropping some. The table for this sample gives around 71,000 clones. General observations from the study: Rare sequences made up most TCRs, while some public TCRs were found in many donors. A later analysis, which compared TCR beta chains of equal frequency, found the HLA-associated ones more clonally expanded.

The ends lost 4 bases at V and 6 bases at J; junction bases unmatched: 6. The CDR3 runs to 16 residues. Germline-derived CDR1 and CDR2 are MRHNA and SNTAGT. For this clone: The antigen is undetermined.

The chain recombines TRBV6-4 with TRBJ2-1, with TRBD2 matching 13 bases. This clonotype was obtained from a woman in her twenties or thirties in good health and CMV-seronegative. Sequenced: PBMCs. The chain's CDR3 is CASSGTGTSGVNEQFF. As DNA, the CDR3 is TGTGCCAGCAGTGGGACCGGGACTAGCGGGGTCAATGAGCAGTTCTTC.